Sequencing of this T cell receptor beta chain was carried out in a study of blood T cells in healthy people across ages. CDR1 and CDR2 (germline): LGHDT, YNNKEL (reference sequence). The CDR3 covers 15 residues. A second about 7 to 12 cycle PCR used barcoded and J-beta primers. TCRdb reprocessed the 5' RACE reads with MiXCR, giving one entry per CDR3 protein. The sample includes some 640,000 distinct CDR3 sequences, roughly 49% seen only once; the top ten take under 35%. This TCR came from a woman aged 55-70 years in good health. Sequencing input: blood. The rearrangement links TRBV3-1 to TRBJ2-5; tentatively, D is TRBD1 or TRBD2 (5 bases each). The J call is doubtful: the DNA matches TRBJ2-7 better. This chain's CDR3 is CASSQTSGLRDEQYF. CDR3 DNA: TGTGCCAGCAGCCAAACTTCGGGGCTGAGGGACGAGCAGTACTTC.